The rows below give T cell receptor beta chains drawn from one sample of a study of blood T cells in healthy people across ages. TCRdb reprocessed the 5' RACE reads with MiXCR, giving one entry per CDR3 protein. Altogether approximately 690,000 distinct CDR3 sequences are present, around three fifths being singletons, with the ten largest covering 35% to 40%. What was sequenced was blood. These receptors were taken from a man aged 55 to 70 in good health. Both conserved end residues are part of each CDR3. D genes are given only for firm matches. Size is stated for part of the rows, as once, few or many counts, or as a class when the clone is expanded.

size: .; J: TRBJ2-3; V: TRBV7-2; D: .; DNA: TGTGCCAGCAGCCCAACGACTAGACAATCGCAGTATTTT; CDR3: CASSPTTRQSQYF
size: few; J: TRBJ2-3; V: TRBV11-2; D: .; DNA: TGTGCCAGCAGCTTCCAGGGTGTAGATACGCAGTATTTT; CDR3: CASSFQGVDTQYF
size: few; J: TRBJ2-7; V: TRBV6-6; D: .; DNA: TGTGCCAGCAGTTACACAACCAGCTCCTACGAGCAGTACTTC; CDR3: CASSYTTSSYEQYF
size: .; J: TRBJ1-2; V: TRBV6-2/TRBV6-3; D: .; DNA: TGTGCCAGCAGCTGGGACGGTCGAGATGGCTACACCTTC; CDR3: CASSWDGRDGYTF
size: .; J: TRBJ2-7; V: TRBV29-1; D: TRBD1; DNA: TGCAGCGCCCGGGAGATGGGACAGGGAGGGGAGCAGTACTTC; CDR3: CSAREMGQGGEQYF
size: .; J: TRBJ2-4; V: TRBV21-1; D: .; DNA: TGTGCCAGCAGCAAGCATAGAGGGTGTGGAAAAGCCAAAAACATTCAGTACTTC; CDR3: CASSKHRGCGKAKNIQYF
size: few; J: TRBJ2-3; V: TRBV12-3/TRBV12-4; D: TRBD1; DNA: TGTGCCAGCAGTTTAGCGTTGACAGGGGGCACAGATACGCAGTATTTT; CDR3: CASSLALTGGTDTQYF
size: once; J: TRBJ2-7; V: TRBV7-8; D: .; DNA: TGTGCCAGCAGCTTACCGGGGACCGCTTCCTACGAGCAGTACTTC; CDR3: CASSLPGTASYEQYF
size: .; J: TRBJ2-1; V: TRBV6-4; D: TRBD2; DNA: TGTGCCAGCAGTGAACTAGCGACGAACAATGAGCAGTTCTTC; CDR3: CASSELATNNEQFF
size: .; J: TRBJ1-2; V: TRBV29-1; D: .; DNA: TGCAGCGTTGGGGTAGGGGGCTATGGCTACACCTTC; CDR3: CSVGVGGYGYTF
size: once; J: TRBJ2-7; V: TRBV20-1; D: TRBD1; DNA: TGCAGTGCTAGCCTTGACGGGACAGTCGAGCAGTACTTC; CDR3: CSASLDGTVEQYF
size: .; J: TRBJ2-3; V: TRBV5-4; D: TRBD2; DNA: TGTGCCAGCAGCAAAAGCGGGGGAGCTCAGGATACGCAGTATTTT; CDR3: CASSKSGGAQDTQYF
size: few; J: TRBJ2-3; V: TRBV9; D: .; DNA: TGTGCCAGCAGCGCCCGGACTGCAGATACGCAGTATTTT; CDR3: CASSARTADTQYF
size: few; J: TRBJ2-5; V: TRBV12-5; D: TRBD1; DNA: TGTGCTAGTGGTCCCGGACAGGGCGAGACCCAGTACTTC; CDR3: CASGPGQGETQYF
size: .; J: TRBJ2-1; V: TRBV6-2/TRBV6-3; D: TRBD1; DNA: TGTGCCAGCAGTCAGGACAGGACAGGGGGTAGTGAGCAGTTCTTC; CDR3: CASSQDRTGGSEQFF
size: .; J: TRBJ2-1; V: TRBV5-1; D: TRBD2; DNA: TGCGCCAGCAGCAAGGGACTAGCGGGAGGGTCCTACAATGAGCAGTTCTTC; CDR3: CASSKGLAGGSYNEQFF
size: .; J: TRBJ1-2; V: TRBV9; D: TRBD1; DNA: TGTGCCAGCAGCAGATCGGACAGGGTGGGAGATGGCTACACCTTC; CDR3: CASSRSDRVGDGYTF
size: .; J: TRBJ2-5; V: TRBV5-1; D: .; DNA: TGCGCCAGCAGCATCGAAGATGGGGGAGAGACCCAGTACTTC; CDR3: CASSIEDGGETQYF
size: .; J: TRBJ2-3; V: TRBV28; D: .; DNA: TGTGCCACCGCTGAGCCAGCTGTCCCAAATACGCAGTATTTT; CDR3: CATAEPAVPNTQYF
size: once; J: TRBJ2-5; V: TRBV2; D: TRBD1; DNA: TGTGCCAGCACTAACGACAGGGGGGCAGGAGAGACCCAGTACTTC; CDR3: CASTNDRGAGETQYF
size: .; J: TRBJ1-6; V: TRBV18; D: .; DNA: TGTGCCAGCTCACCAGGCAACCCGGGACGCGGGGGTTCACCCCTCCACTTT; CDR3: CASSPGNPGRGGSPLHF
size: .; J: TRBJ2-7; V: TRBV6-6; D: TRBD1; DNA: TGTGCCAGCAGTTCTCGGGACAGAAGCTACGAGCAGTACTTC; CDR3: CASSSRDRSYEQYF
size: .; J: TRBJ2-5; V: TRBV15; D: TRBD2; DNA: TGTGCCACCAGCAGGGAAAGGACTAGCGGGGGATACCAGTACTTC; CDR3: CATSRERTSGGYQYF
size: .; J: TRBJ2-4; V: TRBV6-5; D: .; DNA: TGTGCCAGCAGTTACACCACGGACATAGGGAACATTCAGTACTTC; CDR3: CASSYTTDIGNIQYF
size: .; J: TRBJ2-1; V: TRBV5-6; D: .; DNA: TGTGCCAGCAGCTTAGTTGTCGGGGGACCCTGGAATGAGCAGTTCTTC; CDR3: CASSLVVGGPWNEQFF
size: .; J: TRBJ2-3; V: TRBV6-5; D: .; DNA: TGTGCCAGCAGTTACTCTTTCGACAGTAGCACAGATACGCAGTATTTT; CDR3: CASSYSFDSSTDTQYF